The rows below give T cell receptor beta chains drawn from one sample of a study of blood T cell repertoires in COVID-19. Produced via immunoSEQ multiplex PCR; TCRdb's table is partial and in-frame only. In the table there are about 68,000 clones, roughly 80% of which are singletons. Sequencing was done on a sample of peripheral blood. These receptor sequences come from a human donor in a cohort sampled during active COVID-19. The CDR3 runs from the conserved cysteine through the conserved F or W. D genes are given only for firm matches. A row's size may be missing; if present it is once, few, many or a size class.

abundance: NA; j_gene: TRBJ2-1; d_gene: TRBD2; v_gene: TRBV7-8; CDR3nt: TGTGCCAGCAGCCCGCAGCGGGGGGCCAACAATGAGCAGTTCTTC; CDR3aa: CASSPQRGANNEQFF
abundance: NA; j_gene: TRBJ2-1; d_gene: TRBD1; v_gene: TRBV15; CDR3nt: TGTGCCACCAGCAGAGATTCTGGGACAGGTTACAATGAGCAGTTCTTC; CDR3aa: CATSRDSGTGYNEQFF
abundance: NA; j_gene: TRBJ2-1; d_gene: NA; v_gene: TRBV28; CDR3nt: TGTGCCAGCAGTTTACTGGAGGGTGAGCAGTTCTTC; CDR3aa: CASSLLEGEQFF
abundance: few; j_gene: TRBJ2-7; d_gene: NA; v_gene: TRBV28; CDR3nt: TGTGCCAGCAGTTCGTTTATATTGTGGCAGGGTGGATCCGAGCAGTACTTC; CDR3aa: CASSSFILWQGGSEQYF
abundance: NA; j_gene: TRBJ2-3; d_gene: NA; v_gene: TRBV11-2; CDR3nt: TGTGCCAGCAGCAATAAACGACGAAGCGGGCTTGTGGCAGATACGCAGTATTTT; CDR3aa: CASSNKRRSGLVADTQYF
abundance: NA; j_gene: TRBJ2-2; d_gene: TRBD2; v_gene: TRBV11-3; CDR3nt: TGTGCCAGCAGCACAGGACTAGCGGGTGTCGGGGAGCTGTTTTTT; CDR3aa: CASSTGLAGVGELFF
abundance: NA; j_gene: TRBJ1-5; d_gene: TRBD1; v_gene: TRBV6-2/TRBV6-3; CDR3nt: TGTGCCAGCAGTTACGGTCGGGGACAGGGGACACAGCCCCAGCATTTT; CDR3aa: CASSYGRGQGTQPQHF
abundance: NA; j_gene: TRBJ1-5; d_gene: NA; v_gene: TRBV12-1; CDR3nt: TGTGCCAGCAGCCTCCGGGGACAGGGGGTACGAATGTTAAGTGATCAGCCCCAGCATTTT; CDR3aa: CASSLRGQGVRMLSDQPQHF
abundance: NA; j_gene: TRBJ2-7; d_gene: NA; v_gene: TRBV10-2; CDR3nt: TGCGCCAGCAGTGCTGGTCAGAACTACGAGCAGTACTTC; CDR3aa: CASSAGQNYEQYF
abundance: NA; j_gene: TRBJ2-2; d_gene: NA; v_gene: TRBV3-1/TRBV3-2; CDR3nt: TGTGCCAGCAGGGAACAGGGAAGCACCGGGGAGCTGTTTTTT; CDR3aa: CASREQGSTGELFF
abundance: NA; j_gene: TRBJ1-4; d_gene: NA; v_gene: TRBV18; CDR3nt: TGTGCCAGCTCACCTTGGGCCCCGGGGGTCAATACCAACAATGAAAAACTGTTTTTT; CDR3aa: CASSPWAPGVNTNNEKLFF
abundance: NA; j_gene: TRBJ1-2; d_gene: NA; v_gene: TRBV29-1; CDR3nt: TGCGGGGTCCGGCTACAGGGCGGGGGCTACACCTTC; CDR3aa: CGVRLQGGGYTF
abundance: once; j_gene: TRBJ2-6; d_gene: NA; v_gene: TRBV5-6; CDR3nt: TGTGCCAGCAGCCCCGATAGTTACTCTGGGGCCAACGTCCTGACTTTC; CDR3aa: CASSPDSYSGANVLTF
abundance: NA; j_gene: TRBJ2-1; d_gene: NA; v_gene: TRBV18; CDR3nt: TGTGCCAGCTCAGGCCAGGGAGGCTATGAGCAGTTCTTC; CDR3aa: CASSGQGGYEQFF
abundance: NA; j_gene: TRBJ2-7; d_gene: TRBD2; v_gene: TRBV28; CDR3nt: TGTGCCAGCAGCTCCGGCAGCGGGAGGACCTACGAGCAGTACTTC; CDR3aa: CASSSGSGRTYEQYF
abundance: NA; j_gene: TRBJ1-3; d_gene: TRBD1; v_gene: TRBV6-5; CDR3nt: TGTGCCAGCAGTCCTCAGGGGGGCTCTGGAAACACCATATATTTT; CDR3aa: CASSPQGGSGNTIYF
abundance: many; j_gene: TRBJ2-5; d_gene: TRBD2; v_gene: TRBV4-2; CDR3nt: TGTGCCAGCAGCCAAGAACTAGCGGGAGCAAAGACCCAGTACTTC; CDR3aa: CASSQELAGAKTQYF
abundance: NA; j_gene: TRBJ2-3; d_gene: TRBD2; v_gene: TRBV19; CDR3nt: TGTGCCAGTAACCAAGGACTAGCCTCAGATACGCAGTATTTT; CDR3aa: CASNQGLASDTQYF
abundance: NA; j_gene: TRBJ2-7; d_gene: TRBD2; v_gene: TRBV13; CDR3nt: TGTGCCAGCAGTAGATGGGGACTAGCTGCCCCAAAGGACTACGAGCAGTACTTC; CDR3aa: CASSRWGLAAPKDYEQYF
abundance: few; j_gene: TRBJ2-1; d_gene: NA; v_gene: TRBV6-2/TRBV6-3; CDR3nt: TGTGCCAGCAGTGTGACGACTCTAGCGGAGCAGTTCTTC; CDR3aa: CASSVTTLAEQFF
abundance: NA; j_gene: TRBJ2-3; d_gene: TRBD2; v_gene: TRBV18; CDR3nt: TGTGCCAGCTCCCACACTAGCGGGCCTAGGACAGATACGCAGTATTTT; CDR3aa: CASSHTSGPRTDTQYF
abundance: NA; j_gene: TRBJ2-7; d_gene: TRBD2; v_gene: TRBV7-2; CDR3nt: TGTGCCAGCAGCCCTCGGACTAGCGGGGGCTACGAGCAGTACTTC; CDR3aa: CASSPRTSGGYEQYF
abundance: NA; j_gene: TRBJ1-1; d_gene: NA; v_gene: TRBV11-2; CDR3nt: TGTGCCAGCAGCCCCGTGGGGACTGGAGAAGCTTTCTTT; CDR3aa: CASSPVGTGEAFF
abundance: NA; j_gene: TRBJ2-4; d_gene: TRBD1; v_gene: TRBV11-2; CDR3nt: TGTGCCAGCAGCCCCAGAGGGACAGGCCCCAAAAACATTCAGTACTTC; CDR3aa: CASSPRGTGPKNIQYF
abundance: once; j_gene: TRBJ1-5; d_gene: NA; v_gene: TRBV6-1; CDR3nt: TGTGCCAGCAGTGAAGCGAGGGGGAATCAGCCCCAGCATTTT; CDR3aa: CASSEARGNQPQHF
abundance: NA; j_gene: TRBJ2-3; d_gene: TRBD1; v_gene: TRBV7-8; CDR3nt: TGTGCCAGCAGCTTACTTGGGACAGGCACAGATACGCAGTATTTT; CDR3aa: CASSLLGTGTDTQYF
abundance: NA; j_gene: TRBJ2-7; d_gene: TRBD2; v_gene: TRBV20-1; CDR3nt: TGCAGTGCTAGTCCCTCGACTAGCGGAACCTACGAGCAGTACTTC; CDR3aa: CSASPSTSGTYEQYF
abundance: once; j_gene: TRBJ1-2; d_gene: NA; v_gene: TRBV28; CDR3nt: TGTGCCAGCAGTCTAGGACAGTGGGTTAAGGGCTACACCTTC; CDR3aa: CASSLGQWVKGYTF
abundance: NA; j_gene: TRBJ1-4; d_gene: NA; v_gene: TRBV4-1; CDR3nt: TGCGCCAGCAGCCAACCCCTCCGATCCTTGAGACTGTTTTTT; CDR3aa: CASSQPLRSLRLFF
abundance: NA; j_gene: TRBJ2-1; d_gene: NA; v_gene: TRBV3-1/TRBV3-2; CDR3nt: TGTGCCAGCAGCCAAGGTTGGAACCTAGGCAATGAGCAGTTCTTC; CDR3aa: CASSQGWNLGNEQFF
abundance: NA; j_gene: TRBJ2-1; d_gene: TRBD1; v_gene: TRBV28; CDR3nt: TGTGCCAGCAGCTCTCAGGTCGGACAGGGACAAAACAATGAGCAGTTCTTC; CDR3aa: CASSSQVGQGQNNEQFF
abundance: NA; j_gene: TRBJ1-5; d_gene: NA; v_gene: TRBV2; CDR3nt: TGTGCCAGCAGTGAGGACAGACTTAGCAATCAGCCCCAGCATTTT; CDR3aa: CASSEDRLSNQPQHF
abundance: once; j_gene: TRBJ1-3; d_gene: NA; v_gene: TRBV5-1; CDR3nt: TGCGCCAGCAGCTTGGCCGCAGGCTCTGGAAACACCATATATTTT; CDR3aa: CASSLAAGSGNTIYF
abundance: NA; j_gene: TRBJ1-1; d_gene: NA; v_gene: TRBV7-2; CDR3nt: TGTGCCAGCAGCTCCCAGTACGATCGGGGCACTGAAGCTTTCTTT; CDR3aa: CASSSQYDRGTEAFF
abundance: once; j_gene: TRBJ2-5; d_gene: NA; v_gene: TRBV6-5; CDR3nt: TGTGCCAGCAGCAACGAGGGGGGGGAGACCCAGTACTTC; CDR3aa: CASSNEGGETQYF
abundance: NA; j_gene: TRBJ2-7; d_gene: NA; v_gene: TRBV28; CDR3nt: TGTGCCAGCAGTTTATACCGGGGTTACTACGAGCAGTACTTC; CDR3aa: CASSLYRGYYEQYF
abundance: NA; j_gene: TRBJ1-5; d_gene: NA; v_gene: TRBV27; CDR3nt: TGTGCCAGCTCCGGACTCCGTGGGCCCCAGCATTTT; CDR3aa: CASSGLRGPQHF
abundance: NA; j_gene: TRBJ1-4; d_gene: TRBD1; v_gene: TRBV5-6; CDR3nt: TGTGCCAGCAGCTCCGGACAGGGTAAACTGTTTTTT; CDR3aa: CASSSGQGKLFF
abundance: NA; j_gene: TRBJ2-3; d_gene: TRBD1; v_gene: TRBV6-6; CDR3nt: TGTGCCTGCCGGGACAGCAGCACAGATACGCAGTATTTT; CDR3aa: CACRDSSTDTQYF
abundance: NA; j_gene: TRBJ2-7; d_gene: TRBD1; v_gene: TRBV29-1; CDR3nt: TGCAGCGTTGAGGGGACAGGTGGCGCCGAGCAGTACTTC; CDR3aa: CSVEGTGGAEQYF
abundance: NA; j_gene: TRBJ2-5; d_gene: TRBD1; v_gene: TRBV7-2; CDR3nt: TGTGCCAGCAGCTCGGGACAGCTGGGGCAAGAGACCCAGTACTTC; CDR3aa: CASSSGQLGQETQYF
abundance: NA; j_gene: TRBJ2-1; d_gene: TRBD1; v_gene: TRBV30; CDR3nt: TGTGCCTGGAGAGAACTACCAGGGGGCTTCCCCTACAATGAGCAGTTCTTC; CDR3aa: CAWRELPGGFPYNEQFF
abundance: few; j_gene: TRBJ2-1; d_gene: NA; v_gene: TRBV28; CDR3nt: TGTGCCAGCACCTCATATCAGATGGCTAGGTCCTACAATGAGCAGTTCTTC; CDR3aa: CASTSYQMARSYNEQFF
abundance: NA; j_gene: TRBJ1-2; d_gene: TRBD1; v_gene: TRBV19; CDR3nt: TGTGCCAGTAGTATGGACAGGGATCGGATCTATGGCTACACCTTC; CDR3aa: CASSMDRDRIYGYTF
abundance: NA; j_gene: TRBJ2-7; d_gene: NA; v_gene: TRBV29-1; CDR3nt: TGCAGCGTTGCAGACACCGGGACAACTTACGAGCAGTACTTC; CDR3aa: CSVADTGTTYEQYF
abundance: NA; j_gene: TRBJ2-5; d_gene: NA; v_gene: TRBV5-1; CDR3nt: TGCGCCAGCAGCTTCGACGGGGGAAGGGAAGAGACCCAGTACTTC; CDR3aa: CASSFDGGREETQYF